These T cell receptor beta chains were read from a single sample in a study of PD-1 blockade in classical Hodgkin lymphoma. The assay was immunoSEQ multiplex PCR, and TCRdb's table has in-frame clones only and misses some. The sample shows more than 50,000 clones, 80% to 90% of them seen only once. The specimen comprised peripheral blood mononuclear cells (PBMCs), sampled at baseline. These receptors all stem from a human donor with classical Hodgkin lymphoma. CDR3s include the opening cysteine and the closing phenylalanine or tryptophan. D genes are given only for firm matches. Clone size appears in some rows only: once, few, many, or a class for an expanded clone.

d_call	clone_size	v_call	j_call	cdr3_nt	cdr3_aa
-	-	TRBV5-1	TRBJ1-3	TGCGCCAGCAGCTTGGTGCAGGGTTCGAGGGGAAACACCATATATTTT	CASSLVQGSRGNTIYF
TRBD2	-	TRBV10-3	TRBJ2-3	TGTGCCATCAGTGCGGGAGGTACGCAGTATTTT	CAISAGGTQYF
-	-	TRBV5-1	TRBJ2-1	TGCGCCAGCCACGAAGGGGATAATGAGCAGTTCTTC	CASHEGDNEQFF
TRBD2	-	TRBV10-3	TRBJ2-5	TGTGCCATCAGTGCGGGGCGGGGGGCGCGGGAGACCCAGTACTTC	CAISAGRGARETQYF
-	-	TRBV6-6	TRBJ1-4	TGTGCCAGCAGTAACCCGGGACGTGTAGAAAAACTGTTTTTT	CASSNPGRVEKLFF
TRBD1	-	TRBV19	TRBJ1-1	TGTGCCAGTAGTATAAACAGGGGAGACACTGAAGCTTTCTTT	CASSINRGDTEAFF
TRBD1	-	TRBV5-6	TRBJ2-3	TGTGCCAGCAGCGGCCAGGGGGAGAGAGATACGCAGTATTTT	CASSGQGERDTQYF
-	-	TRBV5-5	TRBJ2-7	TGTGCCAGCAGCCGCCACGTTGACACCTCCTACGAGCAGTACTTC	CASSRHVDTSYEQYF
TRBD2	-	TRBV5-1	TRBJ2-1	TGCGCCAGCAGCTTGGGCGGACTAGCGGGGGGTGGTGAGCAGTTCTTC	CASSLGGLAGGGEQFF
TRBD2	-	TRBV2	TRBJ2-7	TGTGCCAGCGGGGCGGGGGGGCGCGAGCAGTACTTC	CASGAGGREQYF
-	-	TRBV7-9	TRBJ1-2	TGTGCCAGCAGCTTAGGTGGTTCGGTGGACTATGGCTACACCTTC	CASSLGGSVDYGYTF
-	-	TRBV21-1	TRBJ2-7	TGTGCCAGCAGCAAAGAGGGACAGGGGAGGGTATCCTACGAGCAGTACTTC	CASSKEGQGRVSYEQYF
-	-	TRBV7-7	TRBJ2-1	TGTGCTAGCAGCTTGGCGTTGGGCGGCAATGAGCAGTTCTTC	CASSLALGGNEQFF
-	-	TRBV18	TRBJ1-5	TGTGCCAGCTGGACAACGCGAACAGGTCCCTCTAAAATTAGCAATCAGCCCCAGCATTTT	CASWTTRTGPSKISNQPQHF
TRBD2	-	TRBV6-1	TRBJ2-1	TGTGCCAGCAGTCGAACTAGCGGGGTGAACAATGAGCAGTTCTTC	CASSRTSGVNNEQFF
TRBD1	-	TRBV28	TRBJ1-2	TGTGCCAGCAGTTCCGGACAGGGGTACGGTGGCTACACCTTC	CASSSGQGYGGYTF
TRBD1	-	TRBV2	TRBJ1-4	TGTGCCAGCAGTGAAGTGGGACAGGGTGATGAAAAACTGTTTTTT	CASSEVGQGDEKLFF
-	few	TRBV30	TRBJ1-2	TGTGCCTGGACCTCACAGGGAGCGGATGGCTACACCTTC	CAWTSQGADGYTF
TRBD1	-	TRBV5-6	TRBJ2-7	TGTGCCAGCGGAACCAGTACAGGGGGGAACGAGCAGTACTTC	CASGTSTGGNEQYF
TRBD1	-	TRBV13	TRBJ2-5	TGTGCCAGCAATAGACAGGGGGAAAAGACCCAGTACTTC	CASNRQGEKTQYF
-	-	TRBV7-9	TRBJ1-1	TGTGCCAGCAGCTTACTCAGTAGGGCTTTCTTT	CASSLLSRAFF
TRBD2	-	TRBV4-1	TRBJ2-3	TGCGCCAGCAGCCAGGAGGCGCGGGGGGGAACAGATACGCAGTATTTT	CASSQEARGGTDTQYF
-	-	TRBV18	TRBJ1-4	TGTGCCAGCTCACCGGGACAACCTGCAACTAATGAAAAACTGTTTTTT	CASSPGQPATNEKLFF
TRBD1	-	TRBV30	TRBJ2-2	TGTGCCTGGACTAGGACAGGGTCGAATGCCGGGGAGCTGTTTTTT	CAWTRTGSNAGELFF
-	-	TRBV4-1	TRBJ1-3	TGCGCCAGCAGCCAAGATCTACAGGCAGGAGGGGTCGAGGAAAACACCATATATTTT	CASSQDLQAGGVEENTIYF
-	-	TRBV15	TRBJ1-5	TGTGCCACCAGCAGAGGACATTACGGGCATCAGCCCCAGCATTTT	CATSRGHYGHQPQHF
TRBD2	-	TRBV10-2	TRBJ2-5	TGCGCCAGCGGGCAGCGGGGGGGGGAGACCCAGTACTTC	CASGQRGGETQYF
-	-	TRBV4-1	TRBJ1-4	TGCGCCAGCAGCCATAACTCCCACGGACCTTATGAAAAACTGTTTTTT	CASSHNSHGPYEKLFF
-	-	TRBV11-3	TRBJ1-1	TGTGCCAGCAGCTTAGAGCCAAACACTGAAGCTTTCTTT	CASSLEPNTEAFF
-	-	TRBV5-4	TRBJ1-4	TGTGCCAGCAGCTTCCTGATTAATGAAAAACTGTTTTTT	CASSFLINEKLFF
-	-	TRBV2	TRBJ2-3	TGTGCCAGCCCCCTCAGGGAAATCGGCACAGATACGCAGTATTTT	CASPLREIGTDTQYF
-	-	TRBV5-1	TRBJ1-3	TGCGCCAGCAGCTTGGCCCACTTCGACAGCCTCTCTGGAAACACCATATATTTT	CASSLAHFDSLSGNTIYF
-	-	TRBV2	TRBJ1-6	TGTGCGACAGCAGAGGGGGAGGAGGCCCTCCACTTT	CATAEGEEALHF
-	-	TRBV6-5	TRBJ2-1	TGTGCCAGCAGTTACGGGGAAAATGAGCAGTTCTTC	CASSYGENEQFF
-	few	TRBV5-1	TRBJ1-1	TGCGCCAGCAACATTGACAGGAACACTGAAGCTTTCTTT	CASNIDRNTEAFF
-	-	TRBV19	TRBJ1-1	TGTGCCAGTACCACCCGGGGAGGAGGGGGCACTGAAGCTTTCTTT	CASTTRGGGGTEAFF
-	-	TRBV2	TRBJ2-2	TGTGCCAGCAGTGAATGGGCCCCGGAAGACACCGGGGAGCTGTTTTTT	CASSEWAPEDTGELFF
-	-	TRBV5-4	TRBJ1-2	TGTGCCAGCAGCTTGACGGGGTCAGGCTATGGCTACACCTTC	CASSLTGSGYGYTF
TRBD1	-	TRBV5-4	TRBJ1-2	TGTGCCAGCAGTTCCGGACAGGGCGTTTGGGGCTACACCTTC	CASSSGQGVWGYTF
-	-	TRBV13	TRBJ1-2	TGTGCCAGCAGCTTCCCCGGGACCGCGTATGGCTACACCTTC	CASSFPGTAYGYTF
-	-	TRBV7-2	TRBJ2-3	TGTGCCAGCAGCTTAGACTTGTCCAAAGGGGATACGCAGTATTTT	CASSLDLSKGDTQYF
-	-	TRBV7-8	TRBJ2-2	TGTGCCAGCAGCTTTGGACAGAACGGGGAGCTGTTTTTT	CASSFGQNGELFF
-	-	TRBV6-5	TRBJ1-2	TGTGCCAGCAGAGCAGCTGACGGCTACACCTTC	CASRAADGYTF
-	-	TRBV6-1	TRBJ2-5	TGTGCCAGCAGTGTTAATTGGGACTTCCAAGAGACCCAGTACTTC	CASSVNWDFQETQYF
-	-	TRBV27	TRBJ1-5	TGTGCCAGCAGTTTGGGAGGCCTAGACGGGGAGCCCCAGCATTTT	CASSLGGLDGEPQHF
-	-	TRBV21-1	TRBJ2-3	TGTGCCAGCAGCAAAGAGCAGGATGGGGATACGCAGTATTTT	CASSKEQDGDTQYF
TRBD1	-	TRBV5-4	TRBJ1-1	TGTGCCAGCAGCCCGGCCGACAGGGGGGAAAGTACTGAAGCTTTCTTT	CASSPADRGESTEAFF
-	-	TRBV7-9	TRBJ1-1	TGTGCCAGCAGCCCCCGACCCCGGGGGAACACTGAAGCTTTCTTT	CASSPRPRGNTEAFF
-	-	TRBV25-1	TRBJ2-5	TGTGCCAGCAGTTCACTGGAAAAAGAGACCCAGTACTTC	CASSSLEKETQYF
-	few	TRBV7-8	TRBJ1-5	TGTGCCAGCGAACGGGGAGGGACCTATCAGCCCCAGCATTTT	CASERGGTYQPQHF